This T cell receptor (beta chain) was sequenced for a study of shared clonotypes between healthy human individuals. Naive CD8 cells, CD45RO-negative and positively selected for CCR7, excluded terminally differentiated effector memory CD45RA+ cells. Sequencing used immunoSEQ multiplex PCR; TCRdb keeps in-frame clones, though not all of them. The sample shows millions of clones, about 95% of them seen only once. Germline V gene data show CDR1 as MRHNA and CDR2 as SNTAGT. V was clipped by 5 bases and J by 6 bases, with 7 bases between them. This CDR3 has 12 residues. Input material: naive CD8+ T cells sorted from blood. This receptor was identified in a man younger than 35 in good health. The rearrangement joins TRBV6-4 to TRBJ1-4; no firm D call. The CDR3 bases are TGTGCCAGCAGTCGCGTGGATGAAAAACTGTTTTTT. Residues: CASSRVDEKLFF.